Below are 17 T cell receptor beta chains sequenced from a single sample in a study of shared clonotypes between healthy human individuals. The protocol was immunoSEQ multiplex PCR, while the TCRdb copy is restricted to in-frame clones and leaves out a portion. The data hold some 1 million clones, with about 75% observed a single time. Sequencing was carried out using memory CD4+ T cells sorted from blood. Regarding subset: CD45RA-negative fraction. All receptors derive from a man younger than 30 in good health.

This clone was picked up one time. This rearrangement joins TRBV9 to TRBJ2-7, with TRBD2 matching over 9 bases. The CDR3 loop spans 15 amino acids. Losses at the gene ends were 0 bases for V and 3 bases for J; bases not matched to a gene: 4. From germline, CDR1 is SGDLS and CDR2 YYNGEE. The CDR3 protein is CASSVEASGNYEQYF. The CDR3 DNA is TGTGCCAGCAGCGTAGAGGCTAGCGGGAACTACGAGCAGTACTTC.

CDR3 sequence: CASSLDNEQFF. The CDR3 DNA sequence: TGTGCCAGCAGCCTAGACAATGAGCAGTTCTTC. V gene TRBV4-2 combines with J gene TRBJ2-1; D uncertain. V dropped 4 bases and J dropped 5 bases, with 3 bases sitting between them. The CDR3 covers 11 residues. The germline gives CDR1 LGHNA, CDR2 YNFKEQ.

A note on this clone: Other DNA sequences in the sample encode the same CDR3. CDR3 DNA sequence: TGTGCCAGTAGTATCGGACAGGGATCCTACGAGCAGTACTTC. Translation: CASSIGQGSYEQYF. The chain couples TRBV19 to TRBJ2-7, with TRBD1 identical over 8 bases. This CDR3 is built from 14 residues. V shed 3 bases, J shed 1 base, and the junction held 2 bases outside the gene matches. The germline gives CDR1 LNHDA, CDR2 SQIVND (reference sequence).

V is TRBV2 and J is TRBJ1-3; D gene uncertain. Trimming removed 4 bases from V and 4 bases from J, with 5 bases in between. The CDR3 runs to 12 residues. CDR1 and CDR2 from the germline V gene are SNHLY and FYNNEI. CDR3 region: CASSVEGNTIYF. The CDR3 bases are TGTGCCAGCAGTGTCGAGGGAAACACCATATATTTT. The whole variable domain, filled in from reference TRBV2 and TRBJ1-3, reads EPEVTQTPSHQVTQMGQEVILRCVPISNHLYFYWYRQILGQKVEFLVSFYNNEISEKSEIFDDQFSVERPDGSNFTLKIRSTKLEDSAMYFCASSVEGNTIYFGEGSWLTVV.

This clone was seen once. The chain joins TRBV6-5 to TRBJ1-4, with D maybe TRBD1 (6 bases). Per germline, CDR1 MNHEY and CDR2 SVGAGI. V lost 2 bases and J 4 bases, leaving 8 bases between the germline ends. This CDR3 has 14 residues. CDR3: CASSYVRGNEKLFF. Here the CDR3 DNA reads TGTGCCAGCAGTTACGTCAGGGGTAATGAAAAACTGTTTTTT.

The V gene is TRBV30, the J gene TRBJ2-5; tentative D call: TRBD1 (7 bases). The J call may be incorrect, as the DNA end agrees better with TRBJ2-7. Germline V gene sequence: CDR1 GTSNPN, CDR2 SVGIG (reference sequence). This CDR3 comprises 13 residues. Here the CDR3 reads CARGLGGPYEQYF. The CDR3 DNA follows: TGTGCCCGGGGGCTAGGGGGCCCCTACGAGCAGTACTTC.

The chain links TRBV7-2 to TRBJ1-1; D may be TRBD1 (6 bases). Looked up from germline, CDR1 is SGHTA and CDR2 is FQGNSA. The CDR3 runs 14 residues. Trimming took off 5 bases at V and 4 bases at J, with 14 bases between the two ends. CDR3: CASSKQGGSTEAFF. The CDR3, as DNA: TGTGCCAGCAGCAAACAGGGCGGGAGCACTGAAGCTTTCTTT.

The genes are TRBV7-2 and TRBJ2-3; D possibly corresponds to TRBD2 (6 bases). V lost 4 bases, J lost 5 bases, and 13 bases lay in between. This CDR3 has 14 amino acids. Germline CDR1 reads SGHTA; CDR2 reads FQGNSA. CDR3 in amino acids: CASSSSGGGDTQYF. The CDR3 region has the DNA TGTGCCAGCAGCTCCTCTGGGGGAGGAGATACGCAGTATTTT.

This clone came up once. This chain links TRBV7-8 with TRBJ1-2; 7 bases are shared with TRBD1. From germline, CDR1 is SGHVS and CDR2 FQNEAQ. The CDR3 has 14 residues. V shed 1 base and J 6 bases; nucleotides not matched to a gene: 5. Here the CDR3 reads CASSLDTGVHGYTF. Here the CDR3 DNA reads TGTGCCAGCAGCTTAGATACAGGGGTCCATGGCTACACCTTC.

The table lists this clone with many counts. CDR3: CASSLPNRVRSISEQYF. In DNA form, the CDR3 reads TGTGCCAGCAGTTTACCCAACCGGGTTAGGAGCATTTCCGAGCAGTACTTC. This chain links TRBV28 with TRBJ2-7; unclear D gene. Germline V gene lookup returns CDR1 MDHEN and CDR2 SYDVKM. Between the trimmed V and J ends, which lost 2 bases and 6 bases, there was a span of 23 bases. There are 17 residues in the CDR3. Drawing the rest from reference TRBV28 and TRBJ2-7, the complete variable domain is DVKVTQSSRYLVKRTGEKVFLECVQDMDHENMFWYRQDPGLGLRLIYFSYDVKMKEKGDIPEGYSVSREKKERFSLILESASTNQTSMYLCASSLPNRVRSISEQYFGPGTRLTVT.

This chain joins TRBV5-1 and TRBJ2-7; TRBD1 is a possible D gene (5 bases). This CDR3 contains 14 residues. Trimming shortened V by 2 bases and J by 5 bases, and 14 bases separated the two germline ends. Germline CDR1 reads SGHRS; CDR2 reads YFSETQ. CDR3 nucleotide sequence: TGCGCCAGCAGCTTCGCGACAGTGGATAACGAGCAGTACTTC. It codes for CASSFATVDNEQYF.

The chain has TRBV4-2 and TRBJ2-5, with 13 bases lining up with TRBD2. With 4 bases clipped from V and 2 bases from J, the junction kept 4 bases outside the gene matches. This CDR3 is built from 16 residues. The germline gives CDR1 LGHNA, CDR2 YNFKEQ. This CDR3 reads CASSPLLAGGQETQYF. CDR3 sequence (DNA): TGTGCCAGCAGCCCCCTACTAGCGGGGGGGCAAGAGACCCAGTACTTC.

This chain uses TRBV7-2 with TRBJ2-3; 7 bases agree with TRBD1. Germline V gene lookup returns CDR1 SGHTA and CDR2 FQGNSA. The CDR3 sequence is 15 residues long. V trimming: 4 bases; J trimming: 0 bases; junction bases outside the gene matches: 4. CDR3 residues: CASSSRQGSTDTQYF. The CDR3 coding sequence is TGTGCCAGCAGCTCCAGACAGGGTAGCACAGATACGCAGTATTTT.

DNA of the CDR3: TGTGCCAGCAGCTTAGGTGAGCTACCCTACGAGCAGTACTTC. This gives the protein CASSLGELPYEQYF. The chain combines TRBV11-2 with TRBJ2-7, with no clear D. V was cut by 1 base and J by 2 bases, with 9 bases left in between. Germline lookup yields CDR1 SGHAT and CDR2 FQNNGV. This CDR3 is 14 amino acids long.

The V and J genes are TRBV28 and TRBJ2-7, with D perhaps matching TRBD1 (6 bases). V lost 4 bases to trimming and J lost 4 bases, with 8 bases between them. The CDR3 has 12 residues. The germline gives CDR1 MDHEN, CDR2 SYDVKM. The CDR3 DNA reads as TGTGCCAGCAGTTCCGGACAGTACGAGCAGTACTTC. It codes for CASSSGQYEQYF.

About this clone itself: A far larger clone differs by one base, so this is likely a read error. The same CDR3 arises from other DNA sequences in this sample as well. V is TRBV7-2 and J is TRBJ2-7; D not certain. Germline CDR1 and CDR2: SGHTA and FQGNSA. The CDR3 runs to 13 residues. CDR3 residues: CASSNMGPYEQYF. CDR3 nucleotide sequence: TGCGCCAGCAGCAACATGGGCCCCTACGAGCAGTACTTC.

The gene calls are TRBV12-5 and TRBJ1-1, with TRBD1 identical over 11 bases. The CDR3 has 15 amino acids. The germline V gene encodes CDR1 LGHNT and CDR2 FRNRAP. With 7 bases clipped from V and 4 bases from J, the junction kept 8 bases outside the gene matches. The CDR3 loop is CASATGQGDGTEAFF. CDR3 sequence (DNA): TGTGCTAGTGCCACGGGACAGGGGGACGGCACTGAAGCTTTCTTT. Full variable domain (remainder filled in from reference TRBV12-5 and TRBJ1-1): DARVTQTPRHKVTEMGQEVTMRCQPILGHNTVFWYRQTMMQGLELLAYFRNRAPLDDSGMPKDRFSAEMPDATLATLKIQPSEPRDSAVYFCASATGQGDGTEAFFGQGTRLTVV.